The 19 T cell receptor beta chains listed next were all sequenced from one sample in a study of CD8+ T cells in alopecia areata. The authors extracted RNA and reverse transcribed it into cDNA as the sequencing template. Assay used: immunoSEQ multiplex PCR; TCRdb lists only in-frame clones, some missing. This table has a few hundred thousand clones, less than 45% appearing once. Treatment here: oral pan-JAK inhibitor, 5-10 mg twice daily. This specimen consisted of CD4+ T cells sorted from blood, obtained at week 34, from a patient treated with tofacitinib. The receptor set was obtained from a human donor with alopecia areata.

This sequence joins TRBV11-2 and TRBJ1-2, with D unresolved. V lost 6 bases and J 3 bases, leaving 17 bases between the germline ends. The CDR3 runs 15 residues. Germline assignment: CDR1 SGHAT and CDR2 FQNNGV. The CDR3 sequence: CASRNPGRADYGYTF. Here the CDR3 DNA reads TGTGCCAGCAGAAACCCCGGACGGGCGGACTATGGCTACACCTTC.

J is TRBJ1-6 and V is TRBV5-1; D is unclear. The V end was cut by 3 bases, the J end by 6 bases, with 13 bases between. In germline, CDR1 is SGHRS, CDR2 YFSETQ. The CDR3 is 15 residues long. In DNA, the CDR3 is TGCGCCAGCAGCTCCCAGGACGGGATTAATTCACCCCTCCACTTT. This sequence encodes CASSSQDGINSPLHF. The entire variable domain, with the rest obtained from reference TRBV5-1 and TRBJ1-6, is as follows: KAGVTQTPRYLIKTRGQQVTLSCSPISGHRSVSWYQQTPGQGLQFLFEYFSETQRNKGNFPGRFSGRQFSNSRSEMNVSTLELGDSALYLCASSSQDGINSPLHFGNGTRLTVT.

The rearrangement joins TRBV4-1 to TRBJ2-5; 13 positions match TRBD2. The V gene's germline CDR1 is MGHRA and CDR2 YSYEKL. The V segment lost 0 bases and the J segment 4 bases; nucleotides outside the gene matches: 11. There are 19 residues in the CDR3. The CDR3 DNA reads TGCGCCAGCAGCCAAGAGGTCAGGACTAGCGGGGGCAGGGGAGAGACCCAGTACTTC. This encodes CASSQEVRTSGGRGETQYF.

This clone came up a few times. V and J are TRBV29-1 and TRBJ2-1, with 13 positions matching TRBD2. This CDR3 has 17 amino acids. Trimming cost V 6 bases and J 4 bases; bases outside gene matches: 12. Per germline, CDR1 SQVTM and CDR2 ANQGSEA. The CDR3 bases are TGCAGCGTCCTGGGGGCCCCGGGACTAGCGGGGTACAATGAGCAGTTCTTC. Protein sequence: CSVLGAPGLAGYNEQFF.

V usage is TRBV5-1 and J usage is TRBJ2-1, with D hard to call. The CDR3 consists of 12 residues. Germline V gives CDR1 SGHRS, CDR2 YFSETQ. The V end lost 0 bases, the J end lost 7 bases, and 5 bases lay between the germline ends. The CDR3 bases are TGCGCCAGCAGCTTGGATGGGAATGAGCAGTTCTTC. It specifies CASSLDGNEQFF.

J is TRBJ2-6 and V is TRBV27; D unclear. The CDR3 is 16 amino acids. Germline CDR1 is MNHEY and CDR2 is SMNVEV (reference sequence). V lost 4 bases to trimming and J lost 1 base, with 11 bases between them. The CDR3 protein is CASSSMELSGANVLTF. In DNA form, the CDR3 reads TGTGCCAGCAGTTCCATGGAACTATCTGGGGCCAACGTCCTGACTTTC.

The count of this clone is one. The chain is built from TRBV7-9 and TRBJ2-7, with 9 bases matching TRBD1. Per germline, CDR1 SEHNR and CDR2 FQNEAQ (reference sequence). V shed 5 bases and J 2 bases; nucleotides not matched to a gene: 4. This CDR3 has 14 amino acids. The CDR3 sequence: CASSPGTGTYEQYF. The CDR3 DNA reads as TGTGCCAGCAGCCCCGGGACAGGGACCTACGAGCAGTACTTC.

The V gene is TRBV29-1, the J gene TRBJ1-2, with 7 bases that match TRBD1. Germline V gene data show CDR1 as SQVTM and CDR2 as ANQGSEA. This CDR3 region has 13 residues. With 5 bases clipped from V and 2 bases from J, the junction kept 5 bases outside the gene matches. CDR3 in DNA: TGCAGCGTTCGACAGGGTACCAACTATGGCTACACCTTC. Translating gives CSVRQGTNYGYTF.

This clone was detected only a few times. The J gene is TRBJ2-5, the V gene TRBV30; D possibly uses TRBD1 or TRBD2 (5 bases each). CDR3 length: 11 amino acids. Trimming took 2 bases from V and 11 from J, leaving 12 bases between them. CDR1 is GTSNPN and CDR2 is SVGIG in the germline V gene (reference sequence). CDR3 coding DNA: TGTGCCTGGAGTAGAGGGGAGTTGCAGTACTTC. Residues: CAWSRGELQYF.

The chain combines TRBV9 with TRBJ2-2; D not resolved. CDR3 length: 12 amino acids. Trimming cost V 4 bases and J 5 bases, with 6 bases left between them. Germline V lookup: CDR1 SGDLS, CDR2 YYNGEE. The CDR3 loop reads CASSLRTGELFF. For the CDR3, the DNA is TGTGCCAGCAGCCTTAGGACCGGGGAGCTGTTTTTT.

The chain links TRBV7-2 to TRBJ2-6; possibly TRBD1 for D (6 bases). The V end lost 5 bases, the J end lost 2 bases, and 13 bases lay between the germline ends. Germline V gene lookup returns CDR1 SGHTA and CDR2 FQGNSA. The CDR3 totals 16 residues. The CDR3 nucleotides read TGTGCCAGCAGCCGACAGGTCTCCCCTGGGGCCAACGTCCTGACTTTC. Amino acid sequence: CASSRQVSPGANVLTF.

This clone was counted between two and nine times. The chain combines TRBV30 with TRBJ2-6; D not certain. The CDR3 spans 14 residues. The V gene's germline CDR1 is GTSNPN and CDR2 SVGIG (reference sequence). The V end was cut by 2 bases, the J end by 2 bases, with 7 bases between. The CDR3 sequence: CAWSSSAGANVLTF. The CDR3 bases are TGTGCCTGGAGTTCCTCTGCTGGGGCCAACGTCCTGACTTTC.

The CDR3 reads CASSGTSDTQYF. In DNA, the CDR3 is TGTGCCAGCAGTGGGACTTCTGATACGCAGTATTTT. V usage is TRBV6-6 and J usage is TRBJ2-3; D possibly corresponds to TRBD2 (6 bases). The germline V gene encodes CDR1 MNHNY and CDR2 SVGAGI (reference sequence). The CDR3 runs to 12 residues. Between the trimmed V and J ends, which lost 5 bases and 6 bases, there was a span of 9 bases.

V gene TRBV10-3 combines with J gene TRBJ2-3; TRBD2 agrees at 8 bases. The CDR3 has 19 amino acids. Trimming cost V 6 bases and J 3 bases; bases outside gene matches: 20. Germline V lookup: CDR1 ENHRY, CDR2 SYGVKD. This CDR3 is CAISLGPSGGTSRTDTQYF. As DNA, the CDR3 is TGTGCCATCAGCTTGGGCCCATCCGGTGGGACTAGTCGAACAGATACGCAGTATTTT.

The chain joins TRBV6-1 to TRBJ1-5; D remains ambiguous. Between the trimmed V and J ends, which lost 3 bases and 3 bases, there was a span of 9 bases. The CDR3 has 14 residues. CDR1 is MNHNS and CDR2 is SASEGT in the germline V gene. CDR3 in amino acids: CASSEGLYNQPQHF. CDR3 in DNA: TGTGCCAGCAGTGAGGGCCTCTACAATCAGCCCCAGCATTTT.

This clone has a handful of counts. This chain's CDR3 is CSVGGRGIEGYTF. The CDR3 DNA sequence: TGCAGCGTTGGAGGTCGGGGGATCGAGGGCTACACCTTC. The V call is TRBV29-1, the J call TRBJ1-2, with D possibly matching TRBD1 (5 bases). Looked up from germline, CDR1 is SQVTM and CDR2 is ANQGSEA. The CDR3 has 13 amino acids. V gave up 4 bases and J gave up 8 bases, with 17 bases separating them.

V and J are TRBV9 and TRBJ2-1; TRBD2 might be the D (5 bases). Germline-derived CDR1 and CDR2 are SGDLS and YYNGEE. CDR3 size: 14 residues. Trimming took off 1 base at V and 5 bases at J, with 10 bases between the two ends. CDR3 sequence: CASSVSGVDNEQFF. Here the CDR3 DNA reads TGTGCCAGCAGCGTATCCGGGGTAGACAATGAGCAGTTCTTC.

V usage is TRBV2 and J usage is TRBJ1-4; D call uncertain. Trimming shortened V by 4 bases and J by 5 bases, and 14 bases separated the two germline ends. From germline, CDR1 is SNHLY and CDR2 FYNNEI. The CDR3 runs to 15 residues. The CDR3 reads CASSAAEGGNEKLFF. CDR3 in DNA: TGTGCCAGCAGTGCCGCAGAGGGAGGGAATGAAAAACTGTTTTTT.

This clone has only one observation. The DNA of the CDR3 is TGCGCCAGCAGTCAAAGGCAGGGGGACAGGGGGCTAATTGGCAATCAGCCCCAGCATTTT. Its protein product is CASSQRQGDRGLIGNQPQHF. The chain is built from TRBV23-1 and TRBJ1-5, with 12 positions matching TRBD1. TRBV23-1 is placed among ORFs of uncertain function. The CDR3 sequence is 20 residues long. Unmatched junction bases numbered 13, after V lost 2 bases and J lost 2 bases.